This TCR beta chain was recorded in a study of PD-1 blockade in mismatch repair-deficient tumors. To note about this clone: The antigen is undetermined.

Study-level points and caveats: Tumor-resident clones, often undetectable pretreatment in blood, expanded then contracted after pembrolizumab.

TCRdb's copy holds only in-frame clones and misses some; the assay was immunoSEQ multiplex PCR. The sample shows fewer than 100,000 clones, about 84% of them seen only once. Every patient had mismatch repair deficiency by PCR or immunohistochemistry. A few pembrolizumab responders had their TCRs sequenced. CDR1 and CDR2 (germline): SGHTS, YDEGEE. The trim removed 4 bases at V and 4 bases at J, leaving 7 bases unmatched. The CDR3 is 15 residues long. This sequence joins TRBV5-8 and TRBJ2-2, with 7 bases aligning to TRBD1. The clonotype was recovered from an adult with mismatch repair-deficient cancer. The specimen comprised peripheral blood, sampled 12 weeks after starting pembrolizumab. CDR3 in amino acids: CASSLQGLITGELFF. The CDR3 coding sequence is TGTGCCAGCAGCCTACAGGGGTTGATCACCGGGGAGCTGTTTTTT.